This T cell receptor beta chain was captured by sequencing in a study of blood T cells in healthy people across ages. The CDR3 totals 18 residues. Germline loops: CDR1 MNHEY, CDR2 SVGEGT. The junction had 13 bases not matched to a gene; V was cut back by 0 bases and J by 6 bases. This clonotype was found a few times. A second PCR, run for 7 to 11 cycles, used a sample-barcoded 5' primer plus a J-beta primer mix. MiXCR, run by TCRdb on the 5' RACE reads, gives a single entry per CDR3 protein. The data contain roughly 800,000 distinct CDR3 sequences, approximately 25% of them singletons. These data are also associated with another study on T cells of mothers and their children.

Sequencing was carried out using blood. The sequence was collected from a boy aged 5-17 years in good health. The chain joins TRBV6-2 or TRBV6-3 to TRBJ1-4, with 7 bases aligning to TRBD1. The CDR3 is CASSYSYPRGDSDEKLFF. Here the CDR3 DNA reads TGTGCCAGCAGTTACTCGTATCCCCGAGGGGACAGCGATGAAAAACTGTTTTTT.